This is a list of T cell receptor beta chains from one sample in a study of T cells after yellow fever vaccination. Via MiXCR, TCRdb re-called the 5' RACE reads, giving one row per CDR3 protein. The sample includes 250,000 or so distinct CDR3 sequences, approximately 3.8% of them seen just once. Sequenced here: PBMCs, sampled 15 days after the yellow fever booster vaccination. The receptors derive from a man between 18 and 35 years old who received the YFV17D yellow fever vaccine. Each CDR3 is given with its conserved first and last residue. The D gene is left open where the match is weak. The listing skips clone size in some rows; elsewhere it reads once, few, many or a size class.

d_gene: TRBD1; j_gene: TRBJ1-5; v_gene: TRBV15; abundance: many; CDR3aa: CATSGGSNQPQHF; CDR3nt: TGTGCCACCTCAGGGGGCTCTAATCAGCCCCAGCATTTT
d_gene: -; j_gene: TRBJ1-1; v_gene: TRBV23-1; abundance: few; CDR3aa: CASTCAEAFF; CDR3nt: TGCGCCAGCACTTGCGCTGAAGCTTTCTTT
d_gene: -; j_gene: TRBJ2-6; v_gene: TRBV7-2; abundance: many; CDR3aa: CASTYWGSGANVLTF; CDR3nt: TGTGCCAGCACCTATTGGGGGTCTGGGGCCAACGTCCTGACTTTC
d_gene: -; j_gene: TRBJ2-7; v_gene: TRBV7-2; abundance: many; CDR3aa: CASRGGQGYEQYF; CDR3nt: TGTGCCAGCAGGGGGGGGCAGGGCTACGAGCAGTACTTC
d_gene: -; j_gene: TRBJ2-2; v_gene: TRBV7-9; abundance: many; CDR3aa: CASSRQRMNTGELFF; CDR3nt: TGTGCCAGCAGCCGACAGCGAATGAACACCGGGGAGCTGTTTTTT
d_gene: -; j_gene: TRBJ2-1; v_gene: TRBV7-9; abundance: many; CDR3aa: CASSFPEGSEQFF; CDR3nt: TGTGCCAGCAGCTTCCCCGAGGGGAGTGAGCAGTTCTTC
d_gene: -; j_gene: TRBJ1-4; v_gene: TRBV6-2/TRBV6-3; abundance: many; CDR3aa: CASSIPTTNEKLFF; CDR3nt: TGTGCCAGCAGCATACCCACAACTAATGAAAAACTGTTTTTT
d_gene: TRBD1; j_gene: TRBJ2-5; v_gene: TRBV7-9; abundance: many; CDR3aa: CASSGARDRVKTQYF; CDR3nt: TGTGCCAGCAGCGGTGCCCGGGACAGGGTTAAGACCCAGTACTTC
d_gene: -; j_gene: TRBJ1-1; v_gene: TRBV3-1; abundance: -; CDR3aa: CASSPLLPGLRNTEAFF; CDR3nt: TGTGCCAGCAGCCCCCTATTGCCGGGACTCAGGAACACTGAAGCTTTCTTT
d_gene: -; j_gene: TRBJ2-7; v_gene: TRBV7-9; abundance: many; CDR3aa: CASSLVQEGVDEQYF; CDR3nt: TGTGCCAGCAGCTTAGTCCAAGAGGGAGTGGACGAGCAGTACTTC
d_gene: -; j_gene: TRBJ1-2; v_gene: TRBV20-1; abundance: many; CDR3aa: CSAREGVDYGYTF; CDR3nt: TGCAGTGCTAGAGAAGGTGTAGACTATGGCTACACCTTC
d_gene: -; j_gene: TRBJ2-7; v_gene: TRBV20-1; abundance: many; CDR3aa: CSARNSWRGAEQYF; CDR3nt: TGCAGTGCTAGGAACTCGTGGCGGGGTGCCGAGCAGTACTTC
d_gene: TRBD2; j_gene: TRBJ2-1; v_gene: TRBV11-2; abundance: many; CDR3aa: CASSSPSGGTGSSYNEQFF; CDR3nt: TGTGCCAGCAGCTCACCTAGCGGGGGGACAGGCAGCTCCTACAATGAGCAGTTCTTC
d_gene: TRBD2; j_gene: TRBJ2-2; v_gene: TRBV3-1; abundance: many; CDR3aa: CASTPSQRGAGELFF; CDR3nt: TGTGCCAGCACCCCAAGCCAGCGGGGGGCCGGGGAGCTGTTTTTT
d_gene: -; j_gene: TRBJ2-2; v_gene: TRBV10-3; abundance: many; CDR3aa: CAISGSSRDRKITGELFF; CDR3nt: TGTGCCATCAGTGGAAGTTCCCGCGATAGGAAGATCACCGGGGAGCTGTTTTTT
d_gene: -; j_gene: TRBJ1-2; v_gene: TRBV5-1; abundance: many; CDR3aa: CASQGSPNYGYTF; CDR3nt: TGCGCCAGTCAGGGGAGCCCCAACTATGGCTACACCTTC
d_gene: -; j_gene: TRBJ1-2; v_gene: TRBV6-1; abundance: many; CDR3aa: CASTPTEFSNYGYTF; CDR3nt: TGTGCCAGCACCCCGACAGAGTTCTCCAACTATGGCTACACCTTC
d_gene: -; j_gene: TRBJ1-1; v_gene: TRBV4-2; abundance: many; CDR3aa: CASSQEPGGGTEAFF; CDR3nt: TGTGCCAGCAGCCAAGAGCCGGGTGGGGGCACTGAAGCTTTCTTT
d_gene: TRBD1; j_gene: TRBJ2-5; v_gene: TRBV25-1; abundance: many; CDR3aa: CATHVTGDQETQYF; CDR3nt: TGTGCCACCCACGTGACAGGGGACCAAGAGACCCAGTACTTC
d_gene: TRBD1; j_gene: TRBJ2-1; v_gene: TRBV30; abundance: many; CDR3aa: CAWQPGTASYNEQFF; CDR3nt: TGTGCCTGGCAACCAGGGACAGCCTCCTACAATGAGCAGTTCTTC
d_gene: -; j_gene: TRBJ2-1; v_gene: TRBV13; abundance: few; CDR3aa: CASSLQGSFNEQFF; CDR3nt: TGTGCCAGCAGCTTACAGGGGTCGTTCAATGAGCAGTTCTTC
d_gene: -; j_gene: TRBJ2-7; v_gene: TRBV5-4; abundance: few; CDR3aa: CASSLQGWGEQYF; CDR3nt: TGTGCCAGCAGTCTACAGGGCTGGGGCGAGCAGTACTTC
d_gene: -; j_gene: TRBJ2-3; v_gene: TRBV20-1; abundance: many; CDR3aa: CSARDVTEDTQYF; CDR3nt: TGCAGTGCTAGAGATGTCACAGAAGATACGCAGTATTTT
d_gene: -; j_gene: TRBJ1-2; v_gene: TRBV4-1; abundance: many; CDR3aa: CASSQEPAGADGYTF; CDR3nt: TGCGCCAGCAGCCAAGAGCCCGCAGGGGCGGACGGCTACACCTTC
d_gene: -; j_gene: TRBJ2-2; v_gene: TRBV7-8; abundance: many; CDR3aa: CASSLVPPNTGELFF; CDR3nt: TGTGCCAGCAGCTTAGTACCCCCGAACACCGGGGAGCTGTTTTTT
d_gene: -; j_gene: TRBJ1-1; v_gene: TRBV6-5; abundance: many; CDR3aa: CASSYSEGKAFF; CDR3nt: TGTGCCAGCAGTTACTCTGAGGGAAAGGCTTTCTTT
d_gene: -; j_gene: TRBJ2-2; v_gene: TRBV5-1; abundance: many; CDR3aa: CASSSSGTGELFF; CDR3nt: TGCGCCAGCAGCTCCTCAGGTACCGGGGAGCTGTTTTTT
d_gene: -; j_gene: TRBJ2-2; v_gene: TRBV7-3; abundance: many; CDR3aa: CASSSSGTRVPGELFF; CDR3nt: TGTGCCAGCAGCTCCTCCGGGACCAGGGTTCCCGGGGAGCTGTTTTTT
d_gene: TRBD2; j_gene: TRBJ2-3; v_gene: TRBV11-2; abundance: -; CDR3aa: CASSFAGTRGDTQYF; CDR3nt: TGTGCCAGCAGCTTCGCCGGGACTAGAGGTGATACGCAGTATTTT
d_gene: -; j_gene: TRBJ2-1; v_gene: TRBV4-3; abundance: many; CDR3aa: CASSYTTGTIFDEQFF; CDR3nt: TGCGCCAGCTCATATACGACCGGGACAATCTTCGATGAGCAGTTCTTC
d_gene: -; j_gene: TRBJ1-2; v_gene: TRBV29-1; abundance: many; CDR3aa: CSVARDIYGYTF; CDR3nt: TGCAGCGTTGCCCGGGACATCTATGGCTACACCTTC
d_gene: TRBD2; j_gene: TRBJ2-1; v_gene: TRBV5-1; abundance: many; CDR3aa: CASSLILRGGADSYNEQFF; CDR3nt: TGCGCCAGCAGCTTGATTCTTCGCGGGGGGGCAGACTCCTACAATGAGCAGTTCTTC
d_gene: -; j_gene: TRBJ1-2; v_gene: TRBV10-3; abundance: many; CDR3aa: CAIKEPRVDGYTF; CDR3nt: TGTGCCATCAAGGAACCCAGGGTGGATGGCTACACCTTC
d_gene: -; j_gene: TRBJ2-5; v_gene: TRBV7-6; abundance: many; CDR3aa: CASSSSRPGEGETQYF; CDR3nt: TGTGCCAGCAGTTCTTCACGTCCTGGGGAAGGAGAGACCCAGTACTTC
d_gene: -; j_gene: TRBJ2-4; v_gene: TRBV12-3/TRBV12-4; abundance: many; CDR3aa: CASSFARANIQYF; CDR3nt: TGTGCCAGCAGTTTTGCCAGGGCCAACATTCAGTACTTC
d_gene: TRBD2; j_gene: TRBJ2-1; v_gene: TRBV7-9; abundance: many; CDR3aa: CASSPSAGTSGPNEQFF; CDR3nt: TGTGCCAGCAGCCCATCCGCCGGGACTAGCGGACCCAATGAACAGTTCTTC
d_gene: -; j_gene: TRBJ2-3; v_gene: TRBV5-6; abundance: many; CDR3aa: CASSFASAQYF; CDR3nt: TGTGCCAGCAGCTTCGCCTCAGCGCAGTATTTT
d_gene: -; j_gene: TRBJ1-1; v_gene: TRBV19; abundance: -; CDR3aa: CASSISFRGNTEAFF; CDR3nt: TGTGCCAGTAGTATAAGCTTCCGGGGGAACACTGAAGCTTTCTTT
d_gene: -; j_gene: TRBJ1-1; v_gene: TRBV5-1; abundance: many; CDR3aa: CASSLEPHMTAEAFF; CDR3nt: TGCGCCAGCAGCTTAGAGCCTCACATGACGGCTGAAGCTTTCTTT
d_gene: TRBD1; j_gene: TRBJ2-7; v_gene: TRBV6-1; abundance: -; CDR3aa: CASRQGFEQYF; CDR3nt: TGTGCCAGCAGACAGGGGTTCGAGCAGTACTTC
d_gene: TRBD1; j_gene: TRBJ2-3; v_gene: TRBV5-1; abundance: many; CDR3aa: CASSRETGTGTTDTQYF; CDR3nt: TGCGCCAGCAGCCGGGAGACCGGGACAGGGACCACAGATACGCAGTATTTT
d_gene: TRBD1; j_gene: TRBJ2-5; v_gene: TRBV7-9; abundance: many; CDR3aa: CASSSKTGGETQYF; CDR3nt: TGTGCCAGCAGCTCCAAGACAGGGGGAGAGACCCAGTACTTC
d_gene: -; j_gene: TRBJ2-6; v_gene: TRBV5-1; abundance: many; CDR3aa: CASSLLSGANVLTF; CDR3nt: TGCGCCAGCAGCTTGCTCTCTGGGGCCAACGTCCTGACTTTC
d_gene: -; j_gene: TRBJ1-1; v_gene: TRBV5-4; abundance: many; CDR3aa: CASSFRQASEAFF; CDR3nt: TGTGCCAGCAGCTTTCGACAGGCCTCTGAAGCTTTCTTT
d_gene: -; j_gene: TRBJ1-2; v_gene: TRBV18; abundance: -; CDR3aa: CASSPLEGEFGYTF; CDR3nt: TGTGCCAGCTCCCCCTTGGAGGGGGAGTTCGGCTACACCTTC
d_gene: TRBD2; j_gene: TRBJ2-3; v_gene: TRBV7-2; abundance: many; CDR3aa: CASSLAAGVTDTQYF; CDR3nt: TGTGCCAGCAGCTTAGCTGCGGGGGTAACAGATACGCAGTATTTT